The subject of this entry is one T cell receptor beta chain. This clone occurred a few times. The target of this receptor is not known. Base qualities are not provided; no much larger clone lies one nucleotide away. TCRbeta CDR3 regions were amplified from genomic DNA by means of the immunoSEQ Assay, a bias-controlled multiplex PCR. In the original analysis: Within the assay, amplification of reference gene primers was used to estimate how many nucleated cells each sample contained. To quantify the absolute abundance of each unique TCRbeta CDR3 rearrangement, sequence reads were collapsed and filtered. For each sample, productive Simpson clonality was calculated as the square root of Simpson's diversity index over productive rearrangements. TCRdb took over this immuneACCESS table, retaining in-frame rearrangements with V and J assigned. Such tables are incomplete; in checked studies, under half of the missing clones stem from an unresolved V gene, and the remainder is unexplained. D and trimming were read from the DNA, whereas the V and J calls and clone size are those reported in that table. The sample data list tens of thousands of clones, and 78% of these were observed just once. The ten most abundant clones make up around 7% of the sample.

These data belong to a study of blood T cell repertoires in COVID-19 (dated by TCRdb to about 2020). For context, the study as a whole: The collaborator samples originated in the United States, Italy and Spain and spanned the acute and convalescent phases of COVID-19. Samples were obtained from the ongoing ImmuneRACE study (first 160 participants) and from 1,000 to 1,500 subjects provided by 6 global collaborators. The repertoires were released in a freely available public database intended as a resource for research on the immune response to SARS-CoV-2. The prospective study material was composed of cDNA or gDNA derived from T cells, B-cell-depleted T cells, or PBMCs. The sample metadata nearly always contained a de-identified subject ID, COVID-19 status, age in years and sex. Subjects who had been exposed to COVID-19, were actively infected with it, or had recovered from it provided the deeply sampled blood TCRbeta repertoires that made up the dataset. Where HLA class I and class II types were available, the types were taken from metadata supplied by the sample provider, not from assay-based typing. Points the paper makes about the study in general: How much clinical and demographic metadata was included differed by source and by participant, and the metadata was provided uncurated.

Whole blood was collected in K2EDTA tubes by collaborating institutions according to the institutions' own protocols. For TCRbeta analysis, collaborators shipped samples as frozen whole blood, isolated PBMCs, or DNA extracted from either of those sample types. Per the germline V gene, SGHAT is the CDR1 and FQNNGV is the CDR2. V and J lose 5 bases and 3 bases, and a span of 14 bases separates them. The CDR3 goes from the cysteine to the phenylalanine over 14 residues. CDR3 DNA is the only sequence kept; it has 42 bases, read in frame from the first base. The V and J segments used are TRBV11-2 and TRBJ2-7; matching of 6 bases hints at TRBD2 as the D gene. The clonotype comes from a woman aged 60-70 years with acute or convalescent COVID-19. Sequencing input: peripheral blood. Here is the DNA: TGTGCCAGCAGCCCGCGGGACTGGGACTACGAGCAGTACTTC. It specifies CASSPRDWDYEQYF.